Listed below are T cell receptor beta chains from one sample, sequenced in a study of early T cells in non-severe SARS-CoV-2 infection. Using its own MiXCR run on the 5' RACE reads, TCRdb lists one record per CDR3 protein. The sample consists of around 30,000 distinct CDR3 sequences, 4.5% to 7% of them appearing once. Sequencing was performed on whole blood. The receptors were sampled from an adult who was a healthcare worker with PCR-confirmed SARS-CoV-2 infection or an uninfected control (not recorded which). Each CDR3 is given with its conserved first and last residue. D genes are given only for firm matches. Clone size appears in some rows only: once, few, many, or a class for an expanded clone.

CASSLNWTDYVQETQYF	TGTGCCAGCAGCTTGAATTGGACGGATTACGTCCAAGAGACCCAGTACTTC	.	few	TRBV7-9	TRBJ2-5	17
CASSSGVSSPHHF	TGTGCCAGCAGTTCAGGTGTGTCCTCACCACACCACTTC	.	few	TRBV12-3/TRBV12-4	TRBJ2-4	13
CSASLQGGFYKETQYF	TGCAGTGCTAGTCTGCAGGGGGGTTTTTACAAGGAGACCCAGTACTTC	.	.	TRBV20-1	TRBJ2-5	16
CASSGNRTGGEQYF	TGTGCCAGCAGCGGAAATAGGACAGGGGGCGAGCAGTACTTC	TRBD1	many	TRBV9	TRBJ2-7	14
CASSSLGDQPQHF	TGTGCCAGCAGCTCCCTAGGGGATCAGCCCCAGCATTTT	.	many	TRBV7-9	TRBJ1-5	13
CASSRTSGKDEQFF	TGTGCCAGCAGTAGGACTAGCGGGAAAGATGAGCAGTTCTTC	TRBD2	many	TRBV5-4	TRBJ2-1	14
CASSADSSGNTIYF	TGTGCCAGCAGTGCTGACTCCTCTGGAAACACCATATATTTT	.	few	TRBV25-1	TRBJ1-3	14
CASSLIGGYTEAFF	TGTGCCAGCAGTTTAATAGGGGGGTACACTGAAGCTTTCTTT	.	.	TRBV28	TRBJ1-1	14
CASRSGKQGVSTDTQYF	TGTGCAAGTCGCTCAGGAAAACAGGGCGTTAGCACAGATACGCAGTATTTT	.	many	TRBV12-2	TRBJ2-3	17
CAIAPIGRGRDEQYF	TGTGCCATCGCTCCGATTGGTCGTGGACGTGACGAGCAGTACTTC	.	many	TRBV10-3	TRBJ2-7	15
CASSLRAAGGYNEQFF	TGTGCCAGCAGCCTCCGAGCAGCGGGAGGCTACAATGAGCAGTTCTTC	TRBD2	.	TRBV3-1	TRBJ2-1	16
CASGLVLGRDTGELFF	TGTGCTAGTGGTTTGGTTTTGGGTAGGGACACCGGGGAGCTGTTTTTT	.	many	TRBV12-5	TRBJ2-2	16
CASSIAGGGYEQYF	TGTGCCAGCAGTATAGCGGGAGGCGGTTACGAGCAGTACTTC	TRBD2	many	TRBV12-3/TRBV12-4	TRBJ2-7	14
CASSLQGIEAKNIQYF	TGTGCCAGCAGCTTACAGGGGATTGAAGCCAAAAACATTCAGTACTTC	TRBD1	few	TRBV2	TRBJ2-4	16
CASSLLAVVNEQFF	TGTGCCAGCAGTTTACTAGCGGTAGTTAATGAGCAGTTCTTC	TRBD2	few	TRBV28	TRBJ2-1	14
CASRPDPGLAGIFRELFF	TGTGCCAGCAGACCAGACCCGGGACTAGCGGGTATATTCCGGGAGCTGTTTTTT	TRBD2	many	TRBV28	TRBJ2-2	18
CSAGPLGGYWSEQYF	TGCAGTGCTGGCCCCCTAGGAGGTTACTGGTCCGAGCAGTACTTC	.	many	TRBV20-1	TRBJ2-7	15
CAISEQGSVPIQYF	TGTGCCATCAGTGAGCAGGGGTCGGTGCCCATTCAGTACTTC	.	.	TRBV10-3	TRBJ2-4	14
CASSFSGATDTQYF	TGTGCCAGCAGCTTCTCGGGGGCTACAGATACGCAGTATTTT	.	few	TRBV7-2	TRBJ2-3	14
CASSQEGTSGRAIETQYF	TGTGCCAGCAGCCAGGAGGGAACTAGCGGGAGGGCCATAGAGACCCAGTACTTC	TRBD2	many	TRBV7-6	TRBJ2-5	18
CASTLTEGPGDEQYF	TGTGCCAGCACCCTCACTGAGGGCCCTGGGGACGAGCAGTACTTC	.	.	TRBV7-9	TRBJ2-7	15
CANSPKTRPDTQYF	TGTGCCAACAGCCCGAAGACTAGACCAGATACGCAGTATTTT	.	.	TRBV7-9	TRBJ2-3	14
CATSNSLATDTQYF	TGTGCCACCAGCAACTCTCTAGCGACAGATACGCAGTATTTT	.	many	TRBV15	TRBJ2-3	14
CASSLTGSWLFF	TGTGCCAGCAGTTTAACAGGGAGTTGGCTGTTTTTT	.	many	TRBV12-3/TRBV12-4	TRBJ1-4	12
CASSGLAGGPDTQYF	TGTGCCAGCAGTGGACTAGCGGGAGGGCCAGATACGCAGTATTTT	TRBD2	many	TRBV6-1	TRBJ2-3	15
CASSIGGRGKETQYF	TGTGCCAGTAGTATCGGCGGAAGGGGCAAAGAGACCCAGTACTTC	.	many	TRBV19	TRBJ2-5	15
CASKPGSSTDTQYF	TGTGCCAGCAAGCCGGGAAGCAGCACAGATACGCAGTATTTT	.	many	TRBV9	TRBJ2-3	14
CASSARVSNTEAFF	TGTGCCAGCAGCGCCAGGGTATCGAACACTGAAGCTTTCTTT	.	few	TRBV9	TRBJ1-1	14
CASSHTSGATGELFF	TGCGCCAGCAGCCACACTTCGGGGGCCACCGGGGAGCTGTTTTTT	.	few	TRBV4-1	TRBJ2-2	15
CASSQGLARAQAGELFF	TGCGCCAGCAGCCAGGGACTAGCGCGTGCTCAAGCCGGGGAGCTGTTTTTT	TRBD2	many	TRBV4-1	TRBJ2-2	17
CASSEAGLARAYEQYF	TGTGCCAGCAGTGAAGCCGGACTAGCGAGGGCCTACGAGCAGTACTTC	TRBD2	few	TRBV6-1	TRBJ2-7	16
CSARHILGGTGGRPSGSYNEQFF	TGCAGTGCTCGACACATCCTTGGCGGGACAGGAGGTCGGCCATCCGGCTCCTACAATGAGCAGTTCTTC	TRBD1	many	TRBV20-1	TRBJ2-1	23
CASSVDRNTEAFF	TGTGCCAGCAGCGTAGACAGGAACACTGAAGCTTTCTTT	.	many	TRBV5-4	TRBJ1-1	13
CASSVGTTSNQPQHF	TGTGCCAGCAGTGTTGGCACAACGAGCAATCAGCCCCAGCATTTT	.	.	TRBV12-3/TRBV12-4	TRBJ1-5	15
CASSLLGTSGNEQFF	TGTGCCAGCAGTTTGTTGGGGACTAGCGGAAATGAGCAGTTCTTC	TRBD2	many	TRBV27	TRBJ2-1	15
CASRGGRAVEQYF	TGTGCCAGCAGAGGAGGGAGGGCCGTTGAGCAGTACTTC	TRBD2	many	TRBV28	TRBJ2-7	13
CASSVSIYEQYF	TGTGCCAGCAGTGTTTCGATATACGAGCAGTACTTC	.	many	TRBV6-1	TRBJ2-7	12
CAGSPPVKDTQYF	TGTGCCGGCTCACCACCGGTTAAAGATACGCAGTATTTT	.	.	TRBV18	TRBJ2-3	13
CASSPGLAGLNEQFF	TGTGCCAGCTCACCAGGACTAGCGGGGCTTAATGAGCAGTTCTTC	TRBD2	many	TRBV18	TRBJ2-1	15
CASSARAGGDEKLFF	TGTGCCAGCAGTGCTCGGGCAGGGGGTGATGAAAAACTGTTTTTT	TRBD1	.	TRBV6-1	TRBJ1-4	15
CSVARVEAFF	TGCAGCGTTGCCAGGGTTGAAGCTTTCTTT	.	many	TRBV29-1	TRBJ1-1	10
CASSLLPTGALETQYF	TGTGCCAGCAGCTTGCTTCCGACAGGGGCGCTGGAGACCCAGTACTTC	TRBD1	many	TRBV5-6	TRBJ2-5	16
CSVRTSGVTGELFF	TGCAGCGTGCGGACTAGCGGGGTCACCGGGGAGCTGTTTTTT	TRBD2	few	TRBV29-1	TRBJ2-2	14
CASSFQREGNEQFF	TGTGCCAGCAGCTTCCAGCGGGAGGGAAATGAGCAGTTCTTC	TRBD2	many	TRBV11-2	TRBJ2-1	14